The rows below give T cell receptor beta chains drawn from one sample of a study of blood T cell repertoires in COVID-19. The table came from immunoSEQ multiplex PCR; TCRdb's copy has only in-frame clones and leaves some out. The table has fewer than 350,000 clones, approximately 85% seen once. The sequenced material came from PBMCs or T cells enriched from blood (not recorded which). These receptors were obtained from a man aged 25-45 years who had recovered from COVID-19. Both conserved end residues are part of each CDR3. Each record gives: V gene, J gene, D gene, clone size, CDR3 protein, CDR3 DNA. A D gene is named only where the DNA matches it firmly. Size values are once, few and many counts, or a class for expanded clones, and some rows have none.

v_call: TRBV6-6
j_call: TRBJ2-7
d_call: TRBD2
clone_size: .
cdr3_aa: CASSYSNSGGYEQYF
cdr3_nt: TGTGCCAGCAGTTACTCGAACAGCGGGGGCTACGAGCAGTACTTC

v_call: TRBV6-1
j_call: TRBJ1-4
d_call: .
clone_size: .
cdr3_aa: CASSERPNEKLFF
cdr3_nt: TGTGCCAGCAGTGAGCGTCCCAATGAAAAACTGTTTTTT

v_call: TRBV4-2
j_call: TRBJ2-1
d_call: TRBD2
clone_size: few
cdr3_aa: CASSHTTSGDYNEQFF
cdr3_nt: TGTGCCAGCAGCCACACAACTAGCGGGGATTACAATGAGCAGTTCTTC

v_call: TRBV15
j_call: TRBJ1-6
d_call: TRBD1
clone_size: .
cdr3_aa: CATSRDWDSSYNSPLHF
cdr3_nt: TGTGCCACCAGCAGAGATTGGGACAGCTCCTATAATTCACCCCTCCACTTT

v_call: TRBV10-3
j_call: TRBJ1-6
d_call: TRBD1
clone_size: once
cdr3_aa: CAIRPGQGEGSPLHF
cdr3_nt: TGTGCCATCAGACCTGGACAGGGGGAGGGTTCACCCCTCCACTTT

v_call: TRBV4-2
j_call: TRBJ1-5
d_call: .
clone_size: .
cdr3_aa: CASSHAVRSNQPQHF
cdr3_nt: TGTGCCAGCAGCCACGCGGTTAGGAGCAATCAGCCCCAGCATTTT

v_call: TRBV7-6
j_call: TRBJ2-2
d_call: TRBD2
clone_size: .
cdr3_aa: CASSYSGGRNTGELFF
cdr3_nt: TGTGCCAGCAGTTACAGCGGGGGGAGGAACACCGGGGAGCTGTTTTTT

v_call: TRBV19
j_call: TRBJ2-2
d_call: TRBD1
clone_size: .
cdr3_aa: CASSRTGDATGELFF
cdr3_nt: TGTGCCAGTAGTAGGACAGGGGATGCCACCGGGGAGCTGTTTTTT

v_call: TRBV9
j_call: TRBJ2-2
d_call: TRBD1
clone_size: .
cdr3_aa: CASSAPGQENTGELFF
cdr3_nt: TGTGCCAGCAGCGCGCCGGGACAGGAAAACACCGGGGAGCTGTTTTTT

v_call: TRBV6-4
j_call: TRBJ1-1
d_call: .
clone_size: .
cdr3_aa: CASSPGENTEAFF
cdr3_nt: TGTGCCAGCAGCCCAGGGGAGAACACTGAAGCTTTCTTT

v_call: TRBV7-9
j_call: TRBJ1-5
d_call: .
clone_size: .
cdr3_aa: CASSDNRRVGNQPQHF
cdr3_nt: TGTGCCAGCAGCGATAACAGGAGGGTGGGGAATCAGCCCCAGCATTTT

v_call: TRBV4-3
j_call: TRBJ2-1
d_call: TRBD2
clone_size: .
cdr3_aa: CASSQAPGTIDNEQFF
cdr3_nt: TGCGCCAGCAGCCAAGCTCCGGGGACTATAGACAATGAGCAGTTCTTC

v_call: TRBV9
j_call: TRBJ2-3
d_call: .
clone_size: many
cdr3_aa: CASSVVGGGHTDTQYF
cdr3_nt: TGTGCCAGCAGCGTAGTCGGCGGGGGCCACACAGATACGCAGTATTTT

v_call: TRBV5-1
j_call: TRBJ1-1
d_call: .
clone_size: .
cdr3_aa: CASSLDPEDTEAFF
cdr3_nt: TGCGCCAGCAGCTTGGACCCTGAGGACACTGAAGCTTTCTTT

v_call: TRBV9
j_call: TRBJ1-2
d_call: .
clone_size: .
cdr3_aa: CASSYAGDGYTF
cdr3_nt: TGTGCCAGCAGCTACGCCGGGGATGGCTACACCTTC

v_call: TRBV12-5
j_call: TRBJ1-2
d_call: .
clone_size: .
cdr3_aa: CASGTLANYGYTF
cdr3_nt: TGTGCTAGTGGAACACTAGCTAACTATGGCTACACCTTC

v_call: TRBV5-6
j_call: TRBJ1-2
d_call: .
clone_size: few
cdr3_aa: CASSLDTNYGYTF
cdr3_nt: TGTGCCAGCAGCTTGGACACTAACTATGGCTACACCTTC

v_call: TRBV3-1/TRBV3-2
j_call: TRBJ1-3
d_call: .
clone_size: .
cdr3_aa: CASSQVVSGGAGNTIYF
cdr3_nt: TGTGCCAGCAGCCAAGTGGTATCTGGGGGCGCGGGAAACACCATATATTTT

v_call: TRBV7-9
j_call: TRBJ1-5
d_call: TRBD1
clone_size: .
cdr3_aa: CASSLLDRGLTRSNQPQHF
cdr3_nt: TGTGCCAGCAGCTTATTAGACAGGGGACTAACTAGGAGCAATCAGCCCCAGCATTTT

v_call: TRBV4-2
j_call: TRBJ1-1
d_call: .
clone_size: .
cdr3_aa: CASSQVGWGVAGTEAFF
cdr3_nt: TGTGCCAGCAGCCAAGTAGGGTGGGGGGTTGCAGGCACTGAAGCTTTCTTT

v_call: TRBV7-3
j_call: TRBJ1-2
d_call: TRBD1
clone_size: .
cdr3_aa: CASSRAGSTGGGGYTF
cdr3_nt: TGTGCCAGCAGCCGAGCGGGATCGACAGGGGGCGGCGGCTACACCTTC

v_call: TRBV6-2/TRBV6-3
j_call: TRBJ2-7
d_call: TRBD1
clone_size: .
cdr3_aa: CASSWRTGDEQYF
cdr3_nt: TGTGCCAGCAGTTGGCGGACAGGGGACGAGCAGTACTTC

v_call: TRBV6-2/TRBV6-3
j_call: TRBJ1-2
d_call: TRBD1
clone_size: .
cdr3_aa: CASSYHPSGTGENGYTF
cdr3_nt: TGTGCCAGCAGTTACCACCCTTCGGGGACAGGGGAGAATGGCTACACCTTC

v_call: TRBV13
j_call: TRBJ1-5
d_call: .
clone_size: .
cdr3_aa: CASSARNQPQHF
cdr3_nt: TGTGCCAGCAGCGCGCGCAATCAGCCCCAGCATTTT

v_call: TRBV27
j_call: TRBJ1-6
d_call: TRBD1
clone_size: .
cdr3_aa: CASSHITGTDNSPLHF
cdr3_nt: TGTGCCAGCAGTCATATTACCGGGACAGACAATTCACCCCTCCACTTT

v_call: TRBV7-2
j_call: TRBJ1-1
d_call: .
clone_size: few
cdr3_aa: CASSLSYSDTEAFF
cdr3_nt: TGTGCCAGCAGCTTGTCATACAGTGACACTGAAGCTTTCTTT

v_call: TRBV7-7
j_call: TRBJ2-1
d_call: .
clone_size: .
cdr3_aa: CASSQSLGDSEGFGYNEQFF
cdr3_nt: TGTGCTAGCAGCCAATCCCTCGGGGACTCAGAGGGGTTCGGCTACAATGAGCAGTTCTTC

v_call: TRBV5-4
j_call: TRBJ2-5
d_call: TRBD2
clone_size: .
cdr3_aa: CASSLKKRGSGETQYF
cdr3_nt: TGTGCCAGCAGCCTGAAGAAGCGGGGGTCAGGAGAGACCCAGTACTTC

v_call: TRBV5-4
j_call: TRBJ1-2
d_call: TRBD1
clone_size: .
cdr3_aa: CASSQGQGNYGYTF
cdr3_nt: TGTGCCAGCAGCCAGGGACAGGGTAACTATGGCTACACCTTC

v_call: TRBV7-7
j_call: TRBJ1-4
d_call: .
clone_size: .
cdr3_aa: CASSLATGSGGKLFF
cdr3_nt: TGTGCTAGCAGCTTAGCCACAGGGTCGGGAGGAAAACTGTTTTTT

v_call: TRBV7-9
j_call: TRBJ1-2
d_call: TRBD1
clone_size: once
cdr3_aa: CASSSRDSLYGYTF
cdr3_nt: TGTGCCAGCAGCTCACGGGACAGCTTATATGGCTACACCTTC

v_call: TRBV19
j_call: TRBJ1-1
d_call: .
clone_size: .
cdr3_aa: CASSQYPNTEAFF
cdr3_nt: TGTGCCAGTAGTCAGTACCCAAACACTGAAGCTTTCTTT

v_call: TRBV5-1
j_call: TRBJ2-3
d_call: TRBD2
clone_size: once
cdr3_aa: CASSLATGGSTDTQYF
cdr3_nt: TGCGCCAGCAGCTTGGCCACGGGGGGTAGCACAGATACGCAGTATTTT

v_call: TRBV7-9
j_call: TRBJ1-4
d_call: TRBD1
clone_size: .
cdr3_aa: CASSQGDRGWEEEKLFF
cdr3_nt: TGTGCCAGCAGCCAAGGGGACAGGGGGTGGGAGGAAGAAAAACTGTTTTTT

v_call: TRBV27
j_call: TRBJ2-5
d_call: TRBD1
clone_size: .
cdr3_aa: CASSGQAGETQYF
cdr3_nt: TGTGCCAGCAGCGGACAGGCGGGAGAGACCCAGTACTTC

v_call: TRBV6-4
j_call: TRBJ1-1
d_call: .
clone_size: .
cdr3_aa: CASKMYGTSGTEAFF
cdr3_nt: TGTGCCAGCAAGATGTACGGGACATCCGGCACTGAAGCTTTCTTT

v_call: TRBV11-2
j_call: TRBJ1-6
d_call: .
clone_size: .
cdr3_aa: CASSPGEGSPLHF
cdr3_nt: TGTGCCAGCAGCCCCGGGGAGGGTTCACCCCTCCACTTT

v_call: TRBV9
j_call: TRBJ2-5
d_call: TRBD2
clone_size: once
cdr3_aa: CASSVGLAGETQYF
cdr3_nt: TGTGCCAGCAGCGTGGGACTAGCGGGGGAGACCCAGTACTTC

v_call: TRBV5-4
j_call: TRBJ1-6
d_call: .
clone_size: few
cdr3_aa: CASSLALGSRNNSPLHF
cdr3_nt: TGTGCCAGCAGCTTGGCCTTGGGGAGTAGGAATAATTCACCCCTCCACTTT

v_call: TRBV7-2
j_call: TRBJ1-6
d_call: .
clone_size: .
cdr3_aa: CASSLYYRSDNSPLHF
cdr3_nt: TGTGCCAGCAGCTTATACTATCGTTCCGATAATTCACCCCTCCACTTT

v_call: TRBV5-5
j_call: TRBJ2-7
d_call: .
clone_size: .
cdr3_aa: CASSLAVQTEQYF
cdr3_nt: TGTGCCAGCAGCTTGGCCGTACAGACCGAGCAGTACTTC

v_call: TRBV6-5
j_call: TRBJ2-7
d_call: .
clone_size: .
cdr3_aa: CASEDRTSSYEQYF
cdr3_nt: TGTGCCAGCGAAGACAGAACCAGCTCCTACGAGCAGTACTTC

v_call: TRBV6-1
j_call: TRBJ2-7
d_call: .
clone_size: .
cdr3_aa: CASSEGAGNSYEQYF
cdr3_nt: TGTGCCAGCAGTGAAGGGGCAGGGAACTCCTACGAGCAGTACTTC

v_call: TRBV11-2
j_call: TRBJ1-1
d_call: TRBD1
clone_size: .
cdr3_aa: CASSFDRGPEAFF
cdr3_nt: TGTGCCAGCAGCTTTGACAGGGGCCCTGAAGCTTTCTTT

v_call: TRBV27
j_call: TRBJ2-2
d_call: .
clone_size: .
cdr3_aa: CASSLKGGGIHGELFF
cdr3_nt: TGTGCCAGCAGTTTAAAAGGGGGGGGAATCCACGGGGAGCTGTTTTTT

v_call: TRBV10-2
j_call: TRBJ1-5
d_call: TRBD1
clone_size: .
cdr3_aa: CASSGGQGSGQPQHF
cdr3_nt: TGCGCCAGCAGTGGGGGACAGGGATCGGGTCAGCCCCAGCATTTT